This is a list of T cell receptor beta chains from one sample in a study of cytomegalovirus exposure and HLA in healthy donors. Sequencing was performed with immunoSEQ multiplex PCR; in TCRdb, only in-frame clones are kept and a portion is missing. The table has about 170,000 clones, 75% to 90% seen once; the top ten hold 1%. Source material: PBMCs. Every receptor here comes from a boy between 2 and 15 years old in good health and CMV-seronegative. The CDR3 runs from the conserved cysteine through the conserved F or W. A D gene is named only where the DNA matches it firmly. Rows may omit the clone size; those that give it use once, few, many or a size class.

J	size	D	V	DNA	CDR3
TRBJ1-2	NA	NA	TRBV6-5	TGTGCCAGCAGCCTTACAGGGAATTATGGCTACACCTTC	CASSLTGNYGYTF
TRBJ1-1	NA	TRBD1	TRBV18	TGTGCCAGCTCACCACTGGGGACAGGGGCCTGGAACACTGAAGCTTTCTTT	CASSPLGTGAWNTEAFF
TRBJ2-5	NA	NA	TRBV5-1	TGCGCCAGCAGCTTATATCCGGAGGAAGAGACCCAGTACTTC	CASSLYPEEETQYF
TRBJ2-4	NA	NA	TRBV2	TGTGCCAGCTGGGACTGGGAAGAAAACATTCAGTACTTC	CASWDWEENIQYF
TRBJ1-6	NA	NA	TRBV21-1	TGTGCCAGCAGCAAAACAGAAGGGGAAGGTGCCTATAATTCACCCCTCCACTTT	CASSKTEGEGAYNSPLHF
TRBJ1-6	NA	TRBD1	TRBV7-9	TGTGCCAGCAGCTTAGCTCCGACAGGGGTCAATTCACCCCTCCACTTT	CASSLAPTGVNSPLHF
TRBJ2-2	once	NA	TRBV5-5	TGTGCCAGCAGCTTCTGGGCAGGCGCTAACGGGGAGCTGTTTTTT	CASSFWAGANGELFF
TRBJ2-3	NA	NA	TRBV29-1	TGCAGCGTCGACGGGACAGATACGCAGTATTTT	CSVDGTDTQYF
TRBJ2-1	NA	TRBD1	TRBV5-1	TGCGCCAGCAGCGTCGCAGGGGGCGATGAGCAGTTCTTC	CASSVAGGDEQFF
TRBJ1-1	once	TRBD1	TRBV28	TGTGCCAGCAGTTCGGTCGGGGACAGCCTCAAAGCTTTCTTT	CASSSVGDSLKAFF
TRBJ1-3	NA	NA	TRBV7-9	TGTGCCAGCAGCTCCCCCGGGACAACTGGAAACACCATATATTTT	CASSSPGTTGNTIYF
TRBJ1-1	NA	NA	TRBV19	TGTGCCAGTAGTGTCTTGACAGGGAACACTGAAGCTTTCTTT	CASSVLTGNTEAFF
TRBJ1-2	NA	TRBD1	TRBV2	TGTGCCAGCAGTGGGGTGACAGGGGGCATTTATGGCTACACCTTC	CASSGVTGGIYGYTF
TRBJ2-5	NA	NA	TRBV6-1	TGTGCCAGCAGTCCTAAAGAGACCCAGTACTTC	CASSPKETQYF
TRBJ2-1	NA	NA	TRBV6-6	TGTGCCAGCAGTCGCGCGCTCAAGTACAATGAGCAGTTCTTC	CASSRALKYNEQFF
TRBJ1-2	NA	NA	TRBV4-1	TGCGCCAGCAGCCAACCCCTGGCTGGCTACACCTTC	CASSQPLAGYTF
TRBJ2-5	NA	TRBD2	TRBV5-4	TGTGCCAGCAGTTCGGTTACCTCACTAGCGGGGGAGACCCAGTACTTC	CASSSVTSLAGETQYF
TRBJ1-1	NA	TRBD1	TRBV6-1	TGTGCCAGCAGTTCGTTGACAGGGGGTAACACTGAAGCTTTCTTT	CASSSLTGGNTEAFF
TRBJ2-7	NA	TRBD1	TRBV15	TGTGCCACCAGCCTCGGGACAGAGCCCTACGAGCAGTACTTC	CATSLGTEPYEQYF
TRBJ2-1	NA	TRBD2	TRBV5-1	TGCGCCAGCAGCTTGATCGGGGGACTAGCGGGAGTTGATGAGCAGTTCTTC	CASSLIGGLAGVDEQFF
TRBJ2-1	once	TRBD2	TRBV9	TGTGCCAGCAGCGTAGGGCGGGAGAGGGATGAGCAGTTCTTC	CASSVGRERDEQFF
TRBJ2-7	NA	TRBD2	TRBV5-4	TGTGCCAGCAGCCCCCGGGAGCGGGGGTACGAGCAGTACTTC	CASSPRERGYEQYF
TRBJ1-5	NA	TRBD1	TRBV30	TGTGCCTGGAGCGAAGACAGGGCCGATCAGCCCCAGCATTTT	CAWSEDRADQPQHF
TRBJ1-2	NA	NA	TRBV28	TGTGCCAGCAGTCCAGGACTGATAAGGCCCTATGGCTACACCTTC	CASSPGLIRPYGYTF
TRBJ2-7	NA	TRBD2	TRBV30	TGTGCCTGGTTAAGCGGGGGGTTAGGGTACTTC	CAWLSGGLGYF
TRBJ2-1	NA	TRBD2	TRBV10-2	TGCGCCAGCAGTGATTCGCCGGTAGGCGGGAGGGCCTGGGATGAGCAGTTCTTC	CASSDSPVGGRAWDEQFF
TRBJ1-3	NA	NA	TRBV12-1	TGTGCCAGCAGCCCATGGACAGGGACTGGAAACACCATATATTTT	CASSPWTGTGNTIYF
TRBJ1-1	NA	NA	TRBV29-1	TGCAGCGTTGACGACAGAGAAAACACTGAAGCTTTCTTT	CSVDDRENTEAFF
TRBJ2-7	NA	TRBD1	TRBV15	TGTGCCACAGGAGTACAAGGGACAGCTTCCTACGAGCAGTACTTC	CATGVQGTASYEQYF
TRBJ2-1	NA	TRBD2	TRBV5-1	TGCGCCAGCAGCCCACTAGCGCAGGGCAATGAGCAGTTCTTC	CASSPLAQGNEQFF
TRBJ2-1	NA	TRBD2	TRBV5-1	TGCGCCAGCAGCTTGGGGAATTTAGCGGGGGGCGTCTCCTACAATGAGCAGTTCTTC	CASSLGNLAGGVSYNEQFF
TRBJ2-5	NA	NA	TRBV27	TGTGCCGTCCGGAGTCTTGGAGGGACCCAGTACTTC	CAVRSLGGTQYF
TRBJ2-2	few	NA	TRBV2	TGTGCCAGCACAGCGGGGAACACCGGGGAGCTGTTTTTT	CASTAGNTGELFF
TRBJ2-7	NA	NA	TRBV18	TGTGCCAGCTCCCGAATCCCCCACCACAACTCCTACGAGCAGTACTTC	CASSRIPHHNSYEQYF
TRBJ2-2	NA	NA	TRBV7-8	TGTGCCAGCAGCGCTCGCGCGGCCCTAGTTCGATTCGCGAACACCGGGGAGCTGTTTTTT	CASSARAALVRFANTGELFF
TRBJ1-5	NA	TRBD1	TRBV28	TGTGCCAGCAGGCCCGGGACAGGGTCTGTGCATAGCAATCAGCCCCAGCATTTT	CASRPGTGSVHSNQPQHF
TRBJ2-2	NA	NA	TRBV10-3	TGTGCCATCATGGTGGGGGCGACGAACACCGGGGAGCTGTTTTTT	CAIMVGATNTGELFF
TRBJ1-6	NA	NA	TRBV4-1	TGCGCCAGCAGCCAAGAGGGCCTGTTTACAAGGTCACCCCTCCACTTT	CASSQEGLFTRSPLHF
TRBJ2-5	NA	NA	TRBV30	TGTGCCTGGAGTGTGTCGGCGGTCGGGGCCCAGTACTTC	CAWSVSAVGAQYF
TRBJ1-2	NA	TRBD1	TRBV28	TGTGCCAGCAGCCCACTGAAAGCCGGGACAGTGTATGGCTACACCTTC	CASSPLKAGTVYGYTF
TRBJ1-1	NA	NA	TRBV18	TGTGCCACCCTAGGGGGTATGAACACTGAAGCTTTCTTT	CATLGGMNTEAFF
TRBJ1-5	NA	TRBD1	TRBV2	TGTGCCAGCAGCCTTGGACAGGGCAGTCAGCCCCAGCATTTT	CASSLGQGSQPQHF
TRBJ1-3	NA	NA	TRBV18	TGTGCCAGCTCACCCATCGCCCAAGACAGATCTGGAAACACCATATATTTT	CASSPIAQDRSGNTIYF
TRBJ1-2	NA	NA	TRBV9	TGTGCCAGCAGCGCTAATACAGGTACCTATGGCTACACCTTC	CASSANTGTYGYTF
TRBJ2-1	NA	TRBD1	TRBV11-2	TGTGCCAGCAGCTTAGCGCGGGGAGGGACGGGACAGGGTAACAATGAGCAGTTCTTC	CASSLARGGTGQGNNEQFF
TRBJ2-5	NA	TRBD1	TRBV6-1	TGTGCCAGCAGTGAAGAGACAGGGGGGGCTGAGACCCAGTACTTC	CASSEETGGAETQYF
TRBJ2-7	NA	TRBD2	TRBV6-6	TGTGCCAGCAGTCCCCGGACTAGCGGGAGGGGGTACGAGCAGTACTTC	CASSPRTSGRGYEQYF
TRBJ1-5	NA	TRBD1	TRBV6-5	TGTGCCAGCAGTCCACAGGGGGCATTCAGTCAGCCCCAGCATTTT	CASSPQGAFSQPQHF
TRBJ1-1	NA	TRBD1	TRBV12-5	TGTGCTAGTGGCCGACTCCAGGGGGCGCAGGGGAGGACTGAAGCTTTCTTT	CASGRLQGAQGRTEAFF
TRBJ2-3	NA	TRBD1	TRBV2	TGTGCCAGCAGGGCCTACCCGGGACAGGGACTGACAGATACGCAGTATTTT	CASRAYPGQGLTDTQYF
TRBJ1-4	NA	NA	TRBV7-2	TGTGCCAGCAGCCAGCGGACTGAACTTAATGAAAAACTGTTTTTT	CASSQRTELNEKLFF
TRBJ2-1	NA	TRBD2	TRBV7-8	TGTGCCAGCAGCCTGCCGGGACTAGCGGGAAGGTCGGAATACAATGAGCAGTTCTTC	CASSLPGLAGRSEYNEQFF
TRBJ1-1	NA	TRBD1	TRBV10-2	TGCGCCAGCACCGGGACAGTTTCAGGCACTGAAGCTTTCTTT	CASTGTVSGTEAFF
TRBJ2-2	NA	TRBD1	TRBV15	TGTGCCGCGTCATACGGGACAGGGTTGTCGGGGGAGCTGTTTTTT	CAASYGTGLSGELFF
TRBJ1-1	NA	TRBD1	TRBV15	TGTGCCACCAGCAGACGGACTGGACAGGGTGGTACTGAAGCTTTCTTT	CATSRRTGQGGTEAFF